This T cell receptor (beta chain) was found in a study of blood T cell repertoires in COVID-19 (dated by TCRdb to 2018 to 2021). Some background on the complete study: The collaborator samples originated in the United States, Italy and Spain and spanned the acute and convalescent phases of COVID-19. The material from the prospective study consisted of cDNA or gDNA derived from T cells, B-cell-depleted T cells, or PBMCs. Subjects who had been exposed to COVID-19, were actively infected with it, or had recovered from it provided the deeply sampled blood TCRbeta repertoires that made up the dataset. The repertoires were released in a freely available public database intended as a resource for research on the immune response to SARS-CoV-2. The samples were drawn from two sources: the first 160 participants of the ongoing ImmuneRACE study, and 1,254 subjects contributed by 6 global collaborators. The sample metadata nearly always contained a de-identified subject ID, COVID-19 status, age in years and sex. Where available, HLA class I and class II types were obtained from metadata supplied by the sample provider rather than from assay-based typing.

Study-wide conclusions, independent of this receptor: Clinical and demographic metadata were provided uncurated, with the amount varying by source and participant.

On this clone: Its recognized antigen is unknown. No base quality information exists; no much larger clone differs at one position.

The immunoSEQ Assay, a bias-controlled multiplex PCR, was used to amplify TCRbeta CDR3 regions from genomic DNA. The original methods were these. Nucleated cell counts per sample were estimated from amplification of reference gene primers within the assay. To quantify the absolute abundance of each unique TCRbeta CDR3 rearrangement, sequence reads were collapsed and filtered. For each sample, productive Simpson clonality was calculated as the square root of Simpson's diversity index over productive rearrangements. TCRdb limited this immuneACCESS table to in-frame rearrangements with V and J called. A share of clones is missing; checked studies link under half to unresolved V genes, and the rest is unexplained. The V and J calls and clone size come from that table; D and trimming were worked out from the DNA. The sample table records 35,000 to 50,000 clones; around 90% of these occur just once. The top ten clonotypes cover roughly 14% of the sample.

The germline ends are 17 bases apart after V is trimmed by 4 bases and J by 4 bases. CDR1 MDHEN and CDR2 SYDVKM are derived from the germline V gene. The CDR3 covers 15 residues, taking in both the cysteine and the phenylalanine. CDR3 DNA is the only sequence kept; it has 45 bases, read in frame from the first base. The collaborating institutions used their own protocols to collect whole blood in K2EDTA tubes. Collaborator samples were shipped for TCRbeta analysis as frozen whole blood, isolated PBMCs, or DNA extracted from either sample type. The sequence was obtained from a woman in her 30s in a cohort sampled during active COVID-19. The sequenced sample consisted of peripheral blood. In this chain, TRBV28 is recombined with TRBJ2-7; tentative D gene TRBD2, with 6 bases matching. Here the CDR3 is given as CASSSREQGRYEQYF. Read as DNA, the sequence is TGTGCCAGCAGTTCTCGGGAGCAGGGAAGGTACGAGCAGTACTTC.